The 10 T cell receptor beta chains listed next were all sequenced from one sample in a study of low-dose radiotherapy and immunotherapy resistance in tumors. Alpha and beta chains were covered, as first-strand cDNA relied on TRAV- and TRBV-specific primers. With a V-primer adapter and a constant-region primer, TCRs were amplified for about 19 PCR cycles. TCRdb called the reads again in MiXCR, with one record for every CDR3 protein. The sample includes tens of thousands of distinct CDR3 sequences, less than 40% of them seen just once. Time point: before trial treatment. The material was PBMCs, obtained before treatment. These receptors all come from a female donor with ovarian cancer.

The chain couples TRBV12-3 or TRBV12-4 to TRBJ2-1, with TRBD2 identical over 15 bases. With 3 bases clipped from V and 12 bases from J, the junction kept 6 bases outside the gene matches. The CDR3 length is 15 residues. The CDR3 nucleotides are TGTGCCAGCAGTTTCGGACTAGCGGGGGGGCCTCCGCAGTTCTTC. Translated: CASSFGLAGGPPQFF.

This clonotype was seen at least ten times. The chain employs TRBV7-2 and TRBJ1-5, with 7 bases fitting TRBD1. The length of the CDR3 is 13 residues. Germline V gene lookup returns CDR1 SGHTA and CDR2 FQGNSA. J gave up 4 bases and V 5 bases, and 2 bases lay outside the gene matches. The CDR3 loop reads CASSQQGNQPQHF. In DNA form, the CDR3 reads TGTGCCAGCAGCCAACAGGGGAATCAGCCCCAGCATTTT.

About this clonotype itself: The likely explanation is a read error, given a far larger clone one base away. V and J are TRBV7-2 and TRBJ2-1; no clear D gene. Trimming stripped 5 bases from V and 13 bases from J, with 12 bases between. Germline V gives CDR1 SGHTA, CDR2 FQGNSA. The CDR3 totals 11 residues. CDR3 loop: CASSNQETQFF. The CDR3 DNA is TGTGCCAGCAGCAACCAGGAGACCCAGTTCTTC.

This clonotype occurred many times. V gene TRBV20-1 combines with J gene TRBJ2-5; 11 bases are shared with TRBD1. This CDR3 has 12 amino acids. CDR1 DFQATT and CDR2 SNEGSKA come from the germline V gene (reference sequence). CDR3 loop: CAGTGGVETQYF. CDR3 sequence (DNA): TGCGCCGGGACAGGGGGTGTAGAGACCCAGTACTTC.

This chain connects TRBV2 to TRBJ2-5, with TRBD2 as a possible D gene (5 bases). Germline values: CDR1 SNHLY, CDR2 FYNNEI. Between the trimmed V and J ends, which lost 4 bases and 3 bases, there was a span of 12 bases. The CDR3 length is 14 residues. The CDR3, as DNA: TGTGCCAGCAGTGTTGCTAGCTATGAAGAGACCCAGTACTTC. Translated, it gives CASSVASYEETQYF.

This clonotype was recorded at least ten times. This chain's CDR3 is CASSVLGGQSTDTQYF. CDR3 DNA sequence: TGTGCCAGCAGCGTATTGGGGGGACAAAGCACAGATACGCAGTATTTT. The V and J genes are TRBV9 and TRBJ2-3; D may be TRBD1 or TRBD2 (6 bases each). Per germline, CDR1 SGDLS and CDR2 YYNGEE. V lost 1 base, J lost 0 bases, and 12 bases lay in between. The CDR3 is 16 residues long.

On this clonotype: This is likely an artifact of a read error, given a far larger clone one base away. V and J are TRBV6-2 or TRBV6-3 and TRBJ2-1, with 9 bases lining up with TRBD1. Germline lookup yields CDR1 MNHEY and CDR2 SVGEGT. V lost 8 bases to trimming and J lost 10 bases; unmatched junction nucleotides: 15. CDR3 size: 15 residues. The CDR3 DNA reads TGTGCCAGCGGACCCCCGGACAGGGGAAACTACGAGCAGTTCTTC. It translates to CASGPPDRGNYEQFF.

This clonotype was found many times. V is TRBV9 and J is TRBJ2-1; D may be TRBD1 or TRBD2 (5 bases each). V was clipped by 4 bases and J by 2 bases, with 13 bases between them. Germline V lookup: CDR1 SGDLS, CDR2 YYNGEE. The CDR3 spans 15 residues. In nucleotides, the CDR3 is TGTGCCAGCAGCACAAGGCAGGGACCCTACAATGAGCAGTTCTTC. This translates into CASSTRQGPYNEQFF.

The genes are TRBV5-6 and TRBJ2-2; D perhaps matches TRBD1 (6 bases). V was clipped by 0 bases and J by 0 bases, with 9 bases between them. Looked up from germline, CDR1 is SGHDT and CDR2 is YYEEEE. The length of the CDR3 is 16 residues. CDR3 residues: CASSLERTANTGELFF. In DNA form, the CDR3 reads TGTGCCAGCAGCTTGGAGAGGACAGCGAACACCGGGGAGCTGTTTTTT.

This clonotype was found many times. This sequence joins TRBV7-3 and TRBJ1-1; 7 positions agree with TRBD1. There are 14 residues in the CDR3. The V gene end was trimmed by 5 bases and the J gene end by 6 bases; junction bases not matched to a gene: 9. Germline values: CDR1 SGHTA, CDR2 FQGTGA. CDR3 DNA: TGTGCCAGCAGCCCTCGACAGGGTGTGTCTGAAGCTTTCTTT. Its translation is CASSPRQGVSEAFF.